Below, 22 T cell receptor beta chains from the same sample are listed, as sequenced in a study of blood T cell repertoires in COVID-19. This table comes from immunoSEQ multiplex PCR, and its TCRdb copy is limited to in-frame clones, with some not included. The sample contains fewer than 60,000 clones, 84% of which appear only once. What was sequenced was peripheral blood. The receptors were sampled from a woman of 80 years or more with acute or convalescent COVID-19.

The chain links TRBV2 to TRBJ1-4, with 9 bases fitting TRBD1. V trimming: 5 bases; J trimming: 0 bases; junction bases outside the gene matches: 4. The CDR3 extends over 16 amino acids. Looked up from germline, CDR1 is SNHLY and CDR2 is FYNNEI. CDR3 protein: CASSKRQGATNEKLFF. CDR3 nucleotide sequence: TGTGCCAGCAGTAAGAGACAGGGGGCAACTAATGAAAAACTGTTTTTT. Full variable domain (rest looked up from reference TRBV2 and TRBJ1-4): EPEVTQTPSHQVTQMGQEVILRCVPISNHLYFYWYRQILGQKVEFLVSFYNNEISEKSEIFDDQFSVERPDGSNFTLKIRSTKLEDSAMYFCASSKRQGATNEKLFFGSGTQLSVL.

The chain recombines TRBV7-2 with TRBJ2-7; TRBD1 aligns across 9 bases. CDR3 length: 14 residues. V lost 4 bases and J lost 3; bases outside the gene matches: 4. CDR1 SGHTA and CDR2 FQGNSA come from the germline V gene. The DNA of the CDR3 is TGTGCCAGCAGCTCGAGACAGGGGGGCTACGAGCAGTACTTC. Translating it yields CASSSRQGGYEQYF.

V is TRBV4-2 and J is TRBJ1-1; D is unresolved. CDR1 LGHNA and CDR2 YNFKEQ come from the germline V gene. This CDR3 spans 15 amino acids. With 2 bases removed from V and 4 bases from J, the gap between germline ends came to 14 bases. CDR3 in amino acids: CASSQTPGSGTEAFF. The CDR3 region has the DNA TGTGCCAGCAGCCAAACTCCGGGTAGCGGCACTGAAGCTTTCTTT.

The gene calls are TRBV6-5 and TRBJ1-1; TRBD1 is a possible D gene (6 bases). The germline V and J ends were trimmed by 6 bases and 3 bases, with 11 bases remaining between them. The CDR3 sequence is 13 residues long. The germline V gene has CDR1 MNHEY and CDR2 SVGAGI. In nucleotides, the CDR3 is TGTGCCAGCAGCCCATACAGGGACACTGAAGCTTTCTTT. It encodes CASSPYRDTEAFF.

The V and J genes are TRBV6-5 and TRBJ1-2; 9 bases line up with TRBD1. The CDR3 totals 15 residues. The germline V gene has CDR1 MNHEY and CDR2 SVGAGI. V shed 6 bases and J 4 bases; nucleotides not matched to a gene: 9. The CDR3 here is CASRKPGQGAYGYTF. The DNA of the CDR3 is TGTGCCAGCAGAAAACCGGGACAGGGTGCCTATGGCTACACCTTC.

Only a few counts were recorded for this clone. The V gene is TRBV6-2 or TRBV6-3, the J gene TRBJ2-1; TRBD2 agrees at 9 bases. This CDR3 spans 19 amino acids. The trim removed 4 bases at V and 1 base at J, leaving 14 bases unmatched. The V gene's germline CDR1 is MNHEY and CDR2 SVGEGT. CDR3 loop: CASSSPAGGGLGSYNEQFF. CDR3 nucleotide sequence: TGTGCCAGCAGTTCCCCCGCGGGGGGGGGTTTGGGATCCTACAATGAGCAGTTCTTC.

V gene TRBV19 combines with J gene TRBJ2-7; TRBD1 aligns across 8 bases. From germline, CDR1 is LNHDA and CDR2 SQIVND (reference sequence). The junction had 8 bases not matched to a gene; V was cut back by 5 bases and J by 2 bases. This CDR3 region has 15 residues. Here the CDR3 reads CASSVRTGFPYEQYF. Written as DNA, the CDR3 is TGTGCCAGTAGTGTGCGGACAGGGTTCCCCTACGAGCAGTACTTC.

This clone was detected a few times. The rearrangement uses TRBV27 and TRBJ2-7, with 10 bases identical to TRBD1. The junction had 12 bases not matched to a gene; V was cut back by 6 bases and J by 4 bases. Looked up from germline, CDR1 is MNHEY and CDR2 is SMNVEV (reference sequence). This CDR3 region has 16 residues. In DNA form, the CDR3 reads TGTGCCAGCAGGCAGAAATCGGGACAGGGGTTATACGAGCAGTACTTC. Protein: CASRQKSGQGLYEQYF.

CDR3 in DNA: TGTGCCACGCGCAACCAATTGACAGGGGACGGCTACACCTTC. It yields the protein CATRNQLTGDGYTF. The chain combines TRBV3-1 (or the pseudogene TRBV3-2) with TRBJ1-2; 8 positions match TRBD1. Germline-derived CDR1 and CDR2 are LGHDT and YNNKEL (reference sequence). This CDR3 has 14 residues. V shed 10 bases, J shed 8 bases, and the junction held 15 bases outside the gene matches.

The V call is TRBV12-3 or TRBV12-4, the J call TRBJ1-1; D not resolved. CDR3 length: 12 residues. V was shortened by 2 bases and J by 5 bases, with 6 bases between the two germline ends. The CDR3 loop reads CASSLQWTEAFF. CDR3 bases: TGTGCCAGCAGTTTACAGTGGACTGAAGCTTTCTTT.

The chain employs TRBV7-6 and TRBJ2-5; 7 nucleotides align to TRBD1. CDR1 and CDR2 from the germline V gene are SGHVS and FNYEAQ. This CDR3 contains 15 residues. The trim removed 5 bases at V and 2 bases at J, leaving 8 bases unmatched. The CDR3 nucleotides are TGTGCCAGCAGCGACCCCGGGACAGCGCAAGAGACCCAGTACTTC. This translates into CASSDPGTAQETQYF.

V usage is TRBV29-1 and J usage is TRBJ2-1; D is possibly TRBD2 (6 bases). This CDR3 comprises 11 residues. The germline gives CDR1 SQVTM, CDR2 ANQGSEA. CDR3 in DNA: TGCAGAGGGACTTCTTACAATGAGCAGTTCTTC. It specifies CRGTSYNEQFF.

V is TRBV5-4 and J is TRBJ1-5; D is unclear. Germline lookup yields CDR1 SGHNT and CDR2 YYREEE (reference sequence). V was shortened by 4 bases and J by 3 bases, with 5 bases between the two germline ends. This CDR3 contains 12 residues. In DNA, the CDR3 is TGTGCCAGCAGCATAGACAATCAGCCCCAGCATTTT. Encoded protein: CASSIDNQPQHF. Full variable domain (rest looked up from reference TRBV5-4 and TRBJ1-5): ETGVTQSPTHLIKTRGQQVTLRCSSQSGHNTVSWYQQALGQGPQFIFQYYREEENGRGNFPPRFSGLQFPNYSSELNVNALELDDSALYLCASSIDNQPQHFGDGTRLSIL.

This clone was found once. The chain links TRBV7-9 to TRBJ1-4, with 8 nucleotides matching TRBD1. The V gene's germline CDR1 is SEHNR and CDR2 FQNEAQ (reference sequence). Trimming at V came to 2 bases and at J to 7 bases, leaving 6 bases not matched to a gene. The CDR3 has 15 residues. CDR3 in amino acids: CASSLSGQGIEKLFF. CDR3 DNA: TGTGCCAGCAGCTTATCCGGACAGGGTATTGAAAAACTGTTTTTT.

The count of this clone is one. CDR3 coding DNA: TGTGCCAGCAGTCAAAGGGACTCCGGTACCTATGGCTACACCTTC. Translation gives CASSQRDSGTYGYTF. The chain has TRBV6-5 and TRBJ1-2; possible D gene TRBD1, 5 bases. Looked up from germline, CDR1 is MNHEY and CDR2 is SVGAGI. The CDR3 covers 15 residues. V lost 5 bases, J lost 4 bases, and 17 bases lay in between.

The count of this clone is one. CDR3 DNA: TGTGCCAGCAGCGTAGATCAGGGGGAGAACACTGAAGCTTTCTTT. Protein sequence: CASSVDQGENTEAFF. The rearrangement links TRBV9 to TRBJ1-1, with TRBD1 matching over 7 bases. CDR1 is SGDLS, CDR2 YYNGEE, per germline. CDR3 length equals 15 residues. V dropped 0 bases and J dropped 1; count of bases not matched to a gene: 3. Supplemented by reference TRBV9 and TRBJ1-1, the full variable domain reads DSGVTQTPKHLITATGQRVTLRCSPRSGDLSVYWYQQSLDQGLQFLIQYYNGEERAKGNILERFSAQQFPDLHSELNLSSLELGDSALYFCASSVDQGENTEAFFGQGTRLTVV.

The chain couples TRBV9 to TRBJ1-6; 7 bases line up with TRBD1. J lost 9 bases, V lost 5 bases, and 11 bases had no gene match. The V gene's germline CDR1 is SGDLS and CDR2 YYNGEE. This CDR3 contains 15 residues. The CDR3 nucleotides are TGTGCCAGCAGGGGGACAGAAGGTTCTCCTTCACCCCTCCACTTT. It codes for CASRGTEGSPSPLHF. Full variable domain (missing parts from reference TRBV9 and TRBJ1-6): DSGVTQTPKHLITATGQRVTLRCSPRSGDLSVYWYQQSLDQGLQFLIQYYNGEERAKGNILERFSAQQFPDLHSELNLSSLELGDSALYFCASRGTEGSPSPLHFGNGTRLTVT.

The chain couples TRBV9 to TRBJ1-2; D is unresolved. This CDR3 is 12 amino acids long. Germline V gene data show CDR1 as SGDLS and CDR2 as YYNGEE. Trimming stripped 0 bases from V and 5 bases from J, with 5 bases between. DNA for the CDR3: TGTGCCAGCAGCGTAGATGCGTATGGCTACACCTTC. Amino acid sequence: CASSVDAYGYTF.

J is TRBJ2-7 and V is TRBV3-1 (or the pseudogene TRBV3-2); tentatively, D is TRBD2 (6 bases). The CDR3 consists of 12 residues. CDR1 LGHDT and CDR2 YNNKEL come from the germline V gene (reference sequence). V dropped 6 bases and J dropped 6 bases, with 12 bases sitting between them. The CDR3 DNA follows: TGTGCCAGCAGTCCACTCGGGGGCGAGCAGTACTTC. As protein: CASSPLGGEQYF.

V usage is TRBV19 and J usage is TRBJ1-5; TRBD1 matches 7 bases. V lost 6 bases to trimming and J lost 8 bases; unmatched junction nucleotides: 16. CDR1 and CDR2 from the germline V gene are LNHDA and SQIVND (reference sequence). The CDR3 consists of 16 residues. CDR3: CASRRQLTGFIEPQHF. The CDR3 nucleotides read TGTGCCAGTAGGCGCCAATTGACAGGGTTCATAGAGCCCCAGCATTTT. Combining the CDR3 with reference TRBV19 and TRBJ1-5 gives the whole variable domain DGGITQSPKYLFRKEGQNVTLSCEQNLNHDAMYWYRQDPGQGLRLIYYSQIVNDFQKGDIAEGYSVSREKKESFPLTVTSAQKNPTAFYLCASRRQLTGFIEPQHFGDGTRLSIL.

The J gene is TRBJ2-2, the V gene TRBV10-3; 10 nucleotides align to TRBD1. The CDR3 spans 13 residues. The trim removed 10 bases at V and 7 bases at J, leaving 6 bases unmatched. Germline V gene data show CDR1 as ENHRY and CDR2 as SYGVKD. The CDR3: CATGQGVVGELFF. The CDR3 coding sequence is TGTGCCACAGGACAGGGGGTGGTCGGGGAGCTGTTTTTT.

The chain couples TRBV5-1 to TRBJ1-4; D is uncertain. Trimming stripped 0 bases from V and 7 bases from J, with 13 bases between. Germline assignment: CDR1 SGHRS and CDR2 YFSETQ. The CDR3 sequence is 15 residues long. CDR3 region: CASSLGDRGPEKLFF. The CDR3 DNA is TGCGCCAGCAGCTTGGGCGACCGGGGTCCTGAAAAACTGTTTTTT.